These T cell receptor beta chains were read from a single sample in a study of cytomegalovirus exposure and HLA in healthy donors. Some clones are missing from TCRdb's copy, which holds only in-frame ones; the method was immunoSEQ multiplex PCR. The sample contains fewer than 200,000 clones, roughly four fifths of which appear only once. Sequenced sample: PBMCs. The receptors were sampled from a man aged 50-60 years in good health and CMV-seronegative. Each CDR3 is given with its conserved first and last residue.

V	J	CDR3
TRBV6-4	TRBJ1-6	CASAGGYNSPLHF
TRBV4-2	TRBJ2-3	CASSQEIGQNPSTDTQYF
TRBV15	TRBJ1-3	CATSWARDRGPRNTIYF
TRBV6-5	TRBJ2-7	CASKRQGLSEQYF
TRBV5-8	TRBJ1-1	CASSFSVNTEAFF
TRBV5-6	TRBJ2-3	CASSLIGLEDTQYF
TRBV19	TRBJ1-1	CASSNPGGGRPEAFF
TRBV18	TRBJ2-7	CASSPRQPYEQYF
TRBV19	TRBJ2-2	CASRMSGTGVIGELFF
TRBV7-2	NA	CASSHRSGQTYEQYF
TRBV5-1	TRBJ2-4	CASSGTGVDIQYF
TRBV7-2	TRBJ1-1	CASSTQGDTEAFF
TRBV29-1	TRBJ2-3	CSGRDYYTDTQYF
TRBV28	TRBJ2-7	CASRARGEFYEQYF
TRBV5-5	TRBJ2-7	CASSLVGQITYEQYF
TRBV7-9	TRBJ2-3	CASSLTQGAADTQYF
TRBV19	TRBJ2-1	CASKRAASGIDEQFF
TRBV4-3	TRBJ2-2	CASSQDRRGGNTGELFF
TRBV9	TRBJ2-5	CASSVDFQETQYF
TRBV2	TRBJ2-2	CASIGTVRGTGELFF
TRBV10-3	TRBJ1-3	CATTRTGFSGNTIYF
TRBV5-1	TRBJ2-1	CASTQDRGHEQFF
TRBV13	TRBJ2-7	CASSFKQGNSYEQYF
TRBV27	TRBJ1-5	CASRPQTGGWQPQHF
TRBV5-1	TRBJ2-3	CASSLTGSTDTQYF